Following are 28 T cell receptor beta chains from one sample sequenced in a study of cytomegalovirus exposure and HLA in healthy donors. Assay: immunoSEQ multiplex PCR; the TCRdb copy retains only in-frame clones and omits some. In the table there are about 240,000 clones, approximately 90% of which are singletons. Sequencing input: PBMCs. The receptors were sampled from a man in his late teens or twenties in good health and CMV-seronegative.

The V and J genes are TRBV5-1 and TRBJ2-3; no definite D call. Germline V lookup: CDR1 SGHRS, CDR2 YFSETQ. The CDR3 has 15 amino acids. V was trimmed by 1 base and J by 2 bases, leaving 11 bases between them. CDR3 sequence reads: CASSLSQFLTDTQYF. CDR3 nucleotides: TGCGCCAGCAGCTTGTCACAGTTCCTCACAGATACGCAGTATTTT.

CDR3 in DNA: TGCGCCAGCAGTCAATTGCGGGGGGGATGCTACGAGCAGTACTTC. Its protein product is CASSQLRGGCYEQYF. The chain recombines TRBV23-1 with TRBJ2-7, with TRBD2 matching over 9 bases. TRBV23-1 is an open reading frame, and its role is uncertain. Trimming took 1 base from V and 3 from J; bases not matched to a gene: 4. This CDR3 region has 15 residues.

The rearrangement joins TRBV5-6 to TRBJ1-5, with TRBD1 as a possible D gene (5 bases). Germline loops: CDR1 SGHDT, CDR2 YYEEEE. Trimming left V 3 bases short and J 1 base short, with 20 bases between. This CDR3 has 18 amino acids. CDR3 DNA: TGTGCCAGCAGCTCGGGGGGAGACAGTCTCGTCAGCAATCAGCCCCAGCATTTT. Amino acids: CASSSGGDSLVSNQPQHF.

The chain couples TRBV9 to TRBJ2-5; 8 nucleotides align to TRBD2. Germline V gene data show CDR1 as SGDLS and CDR2 as YYNGEE. This CDR3 is 16 amino acids long. V was pared by 4 bases and J by 1 base, with 9 bases of the junction left unmatched. The CDR3 loop reads CASSPIAAGGQETQYF. The CDR3 nucleotides are TGTGCCAGCAGCCCAATTGCGGCGGGGGGCCAAGAGACCCAGTACTTC.

The genes are TRBV7-3 and TRBJ2-3, with D perhaps TRBD1 (6 bases). The V end lost 5 bases, the J end lost 6 bases, and 18 bases lay between the germline ends. The CDR3 covers 15 residues. From germline, CDR1 is SGHTA and CDR2 FQGTGA. The CDR3 region has the DNA TGTGCCAGCAGCGCAACGAGAGGGGGTTTGGATACGCAGTATTTT. Its protein is CASSATRGGLDTQYF.

This clone was recorded once. J is TRBJ1-2 and V is TRBV5-1; 10 positions agree with TRBD1. CDR1 is SGHRS and CDR2 is YFSETQ in the germline V gene. Losses at the gene ends were 7 bases for V and 8 bases for J; bases not matched to a gene: 17. This CDR3 is 16 amino acids long. Here the CDR3 reads CASFETGGFPAVGYTF. In DNA form, the CDR3 reads TGCGCCAGCTTCGAGACAGGGGGCTTCCCGGCTGTGGGCTACACCTTC.

The V call is TRBV28, the J call TRBJ2-3, with 7 bases fitting TRBD2. Germline assignment: CDR1 MDHEN and CDR2 SYDVKM. J lost 3 bases, V lost 9 bases, and 12 bases had no gene match. This CDR3 comprises 15 residues. This CDR3 is CASRREGLSTDTQYF. The CDR3 nucleotides read TGTGCCAGTCGAAGGGAGGGTTTGTCTACAGATACGCAGTATTTT.

V usage is TRBV7-9 and J usage is TRBJ1-6; 9 positions agree with TRBD1. This CDR3 is 15 amino acids long. CDR1 is SEHNR, CDR2 FQNEAQ, per germline (reference sequence). The V gene end was trimmed by 2 bases and the J gene end by 8 bases; junction bases not matched to a gene: 4. The CDR3 reads CASSLWDRADSPLHF. As DNA, the CDR3 is TGTGCCAGCAGCTTATGGGACAGGGCCGATTCACCCCTCCACTTT.

CDR3 protein: CASKSGTAAYEQYF. Written as DNA, the CDR3 is TGTGCCAGTAAATCCGGGACAGCAGCCTACGAGCAGTACTTC. V and J are TRBV19 and TRBJ2-7; 7 nucleotides align to TRBD1. This CDR3 has 14 amino acids. Trimming cost V 7 bases and J 2 bases; bases outside gene matches: 8. Germline-derived CDR1 and CDR2 are LNHDA and SQIVND (reference sequence). Combining the CDR3 with reference TRBV19 and TRBJ2-7 gives the whole variable domain DGGITQSPKYLFRKEGQNVTLSCEQNLNHDAMYWYRQDPGQGLRLIYYSQIVNDFQKGDIAEGYSVSREKKESFPLTVTSAQKNPTAFYLCASKSGTAAYEQYFGPGTRLTVT.

The chain is built from TRBV28 and TRBJ1-2; D might be TRBD1 (5 bases). Germline assignment: CDR1 MDHEN and CDR2 SYDVKM. This CDR3 is built from 12 residues. Trimming took 7 bases from V and 8 from J, leaving 14 bases between them. The CDR3 bases are TGTGCCAGCATAAGTGGGGCGATGGGCTACACCTTC. Protein sequence: CASISGAMGYTF.

V is TRBV7-8 and J is TRBJ1-6; 8 positions match TRBD1. Per the germline V gene, CDR1 is SGHVS and CDR2 is FQNEAQ. This CDR3 has 16 residues. J gave up 2 bases and V 2 bases, and 2 bases lay outside the gene matches. CDR3 amino acids: CASSLTGGAYNSPLHF. CDR3 sequence (DNA): TGTGCCAGCAGCTTAACAGGGGGAGCCTATAATTCACCCCTCCACTTT.

V is TRBV7-9 and J is TRBJ2-1; 11 nucleotides agree with TRBD1. This CDR3 is 15 amino acids long. Losses at the gene ends were 5 bases for V and 6 bases for J; bases not matched to a gene: 6. Looked up from germline, CDR1 is SEHNR and CDR2 is FQNEAQ (reference sequence). CDR3 sequence: CASSIPGQGVNEQFF. In nucleotides, the CDR3 is TGTGCCAGCAGCATCCCGGGACAGGGGGTCAATGAGCAGTTCTTC.

The chain links TRBV28 to TRBJ1-1; D is undetermined. Per the germline V gene, CDR1 is MDHEN and CDR2 is SYDVKM. This CDR3 has 15 residues. V lost 4 bases, J lost 4 bases, and 16 bases lay in between. In DNA, the CDR3 is TGTGCCAGCAGTTCCCCTGGAGGGAAGGGCACTGAAGCTTTCTTT. This codes for CASSSPGGKGTEAFF.

The gene calls are TRBV5-8 and TRBJ2-7; weak D call: TRBD2 (6 bases). From germline, CDR1 is SGHTS and CDR2 YDEGEE. Between the trimmed V and J ends, which lost 6 bases and 4 bases, there was a span of 17 bases. CDR3 size: 14 residues. The CDR3 bases are TGTGCCAGCACCGCTAGGGTCGGGAGTTACGAGCAGTACTTC. It codes for CASTARVGSYEQYF.

This rearrangement joins TRBV7-2 to TRBJ1-1; D is uncertain. The CDR3 runs 14 residues. Deletions cut 3 bases from V and 1 base from J, with 9 bases between. Germline CDR1 reads SGHTA; CDR2 reads FQGNSA. CDR3 DNA sequence: TGTGCCAGCAGCTTCGCGGGCAAGAACACTGAAGCTTTCTTT. Translating gives CASSFAGKNTEAFF.

The chain has TRBV15 and TRBJ2-1, with TRBD2 identical over 7 bases. The CDR3 extends over 15 amino acids. Germline CDR1 LNHNV, CDR2 YYDKDF (reference sequence). J gave up 7 bases and V 4 bases, and 10 bases lay outside the gene matches. The CDR3 sequence is CATSISPGGANEQFF. CDR3 nucleotides: TGTGCCACCAGCATTTCACCGGGAGGAGCAAATGAGCAGTTCTTC.

The chain combines TRBV2 with TRBJ2-1; D might be TRBD2 (5 bases). CDR1 is SNHLY, CDR2 FYNNEI, per germline. The CDR3 has 14 residues. Trimming stripped 5 bases from V and 2 bases from J, with 10 bases between. The CDR3 sequence is CASSQLGAYNEQFF. The CDR3 nucleotides read TGTGCCAGCAGTCAACTAGGTGCCTACAATGAGCAGTTCTTC.

The chain carries TRBV19 and TRBJ2-7; D might be TRBD1 (5 bases). Looked up from germline, CDR1 is LNHDA and CDR2 is SQIVND (reference sequence). CDR3 size: 13 residues. V lost 10 bases and J lost 6, with 19 bases in between. The CDR3: CANPRWGSREQYF. The CDR3 region has the DNA TGTGCCAACCCGAGGTGGGGCAGCCGCGAGCAGTACTTC.

The V and J genes are TRBV7-2 and TRBJ2-5; 8 bases are a match to TRBD1. From germline, CDR1 is SGHTA and CDR2 FQGNSA. V dropped 5 bases and J dropped 2; count of bases not matched to a gene: 4. The CDR3 is 14 amino acids. CDR3 protein: CASSQYRGQETQYF. The CDR3, as DNA: TGTGCCAGCAGCCAATACAGGGGGCAAGAGACCCAGTACTTC.

V is TRBV28 and J is TRBJ2-1, with 8 bases lining up with TRBD1. J gave up 8 bases and V 2 bases, and 2 bases lay outside the gene matches. The CDR3 runs 13 residues. The germline V gene has CDR1 MDHEN and CDR2 SYDVKM. CDR3 sequence: CASSLDRGYEQFF. The CDR3 coding sequence is TGTGCCAGCAGTTTAGACAGGGGCTATGAGCAGTTCTTC.

Here the CDR3 DNA reads TGTGCCACCGCTAGCGGGAGGGATTTAACCGGGGAGCTGTTTTTT. Its translation: CATASGRDLTGELFF. This chain connects TRBV10-3 to TRBJ2-2; 12 nucleotides match TRBD2. The CDR3 spans 15 residues. The trim removed 10 bases at V and 5 bases at J, leaving 8 bases unmatched. From germline, CDR1 is ENHRY and CDR2 SYGVKD.

The table lists this clone with a count of one. This sample includes further DNA sequences coding for the same CDR3. The CDR3 loop reads CASSSPGQGEGYTF. The CDR3 DNA follows: TGTGCCAGCAGCTCCCCGGGACAGGGGGAAGGCTACACCTTC. This chain uses TRBV28 with TRBJ1-2, with 11 bases matching TRBD1. The CDR3 runs 14 residues. V shed 6 bases and J 8 bases; nucleotides not matched to a gene: 8. Germline CDR1 reads MDHEN; CDR2 reads SYDVKM.

The table lists this clone with a count of one. The CDR3 region is CASSPAREVTGNTIYF. The CDR3 coding sequence is TGTGCCAGCAGCCCAGCCAGGGAGGTGACTGGAAACACCATATATTTT. The chain recombines TRBV7-9 with TRBJ1-3, with D tentatively TRBD1 (5 bases). Germline assignment: CDR1 SEHNR and CDR2 FQNEAQ (reference sequence). The CDR3 spans 16 residues. Trimming removed 5 bases at V and 2 bases at J, with 16 bases between. The full variable domain, its missing parts supplied by reference TRBV7-9 and TRBJ1-3, is DTGVSQNPRHKITKRGQNVTFRCDPISEHNRLYWYRQTLGQGPEFLTYFQNEAQLEKSRLLSDRFSAERPKGSFSTLEIQRTEQGDSAMYLCASSPAREVTGNTIYFGEGSWLTVV.

V and J are TRBV28 and TRBJ2-5; D is unresolved. V was trimmed by 1 base and J by 5 bases, leaving 5 bases between them. Germline-derived CDR1 and CDR2 are MDHEN and SYDVKM. The CDR3 has 12 amino acids. The CDR3: CASSLYRETQYF. In DNA, the CDR3 is TGTGCCAGCAGTTTATACCGGGAGACCCAGTACTTC.

This clone was observed once. V gene TRBV5-5 combines with J gene TRBJ2-7, with TRBD2 identical over 8 bases. V shed 3 bases and J 6 bases; nucleotides not matched to a gene: 17. Germline loops: CDR1 SGHKS, CDR2 YYEKEE (reference sequence). The CDR3 runs 17 residues. The CDR3 DNA reads as TGTGCCAGCAGCTACACCCTGATCGGGAGGGCAAGCCGCGAGCAGTACTTC. Residues: CASSYTLIGRASREQYF.

The DNA for the CDR3 is TGCGCCAGCAGCCGGCCTAAGCTGGGACAGCACATGAACACTGAAGCTTTCTTT. Its translation: CASSRPKLGQHMNTEAFF. The chain combines TRBV4-1 with TRBJ1-1; 7 bases match TRBD1. The CDR3 covers 18 residues. Germline CDR1 and CDR2: MGHRA and YSYEKL. V lost 4 bases, J lost 0 bases, and 14 bases stayed unmatched.

V gene TRBV19 combines with J gene TRBJ1-1, with 7 bases matching TRBD1. Germline assignment: CDR1 LNHDA and CDR2 SQIVND (reference sequence). V trimming: 10 bases; J trimming: 5 bases; junction bases outside the gene matches: 13. The CDR3 spans 14 residues. The CDR3 DNA is TGTGCCACCGGACGGGGACAGCCGGGAACTGAAGCTTTCTTT. Its protein product is CATGRGQPGTEAFF.

This clone was observed a handful of times. The V and J genes are TRBV5-4 and TRBJ2-7, with TRBD2 matching over 8 bases. The length of the CDR3 is 13 residues. Trimming took 2 bases from V and 3 from J; bases not matched to a gene: 1. CDR1 SGHNT and CDR2 YYREEE come from the germline V gene (reference sequence). CDR3 nucleotides: TGTGCCAGCAGCTTTGCGGGAGGCTACGAGCAGTACTTC. It is translated as CASSFAGGYEQYF.